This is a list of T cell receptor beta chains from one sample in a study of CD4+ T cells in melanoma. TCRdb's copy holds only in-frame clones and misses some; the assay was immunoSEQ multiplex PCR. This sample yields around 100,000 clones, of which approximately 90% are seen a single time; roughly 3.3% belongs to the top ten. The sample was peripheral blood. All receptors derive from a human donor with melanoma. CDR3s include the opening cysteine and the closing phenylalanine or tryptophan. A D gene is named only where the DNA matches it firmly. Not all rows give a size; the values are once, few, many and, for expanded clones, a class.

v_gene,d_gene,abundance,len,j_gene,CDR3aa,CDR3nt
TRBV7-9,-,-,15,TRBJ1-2,CASSSLGARREGYTF,TGTGCCAGCAGCTCTTTGGGGGCCCGCCGGGAGGGCTACACCTTC
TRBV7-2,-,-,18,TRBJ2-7,CASSLARGSGQATYEQYF,TGTGCCAGCAGCTTAGCTAGGGGAAGTGGGCAGGCCACCTACGAGCAGTACTTC
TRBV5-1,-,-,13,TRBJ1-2,CASSLAQRGGYTF,TGCGCCAGCAGCTTGGCCCAGCGGGGAGGCTACACCTTC
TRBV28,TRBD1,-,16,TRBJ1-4,CASSSPGQGGYEKLFF,TGTGCCAGCAGTTCCCCGGGACAGGGGGGGTATGAAAAACTGTTTTTT
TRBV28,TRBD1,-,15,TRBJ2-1,CASSVLAGGRGEQFF,TGTGCCAGCAGTGTTTTGGCAGGGGGCAGGGGTGAGCAGTTCTTC
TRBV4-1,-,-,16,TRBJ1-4,CASSQDRTATNEKLFF,TGCGCCAGCAGCCAAGATCGGACCGCAACTAATGAAAAACTGTTTTTT
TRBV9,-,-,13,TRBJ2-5,CASSVTNWETQYF,TGTGCCAGCAGCGTAACCAATTGGGAGACCCAGTACTTC
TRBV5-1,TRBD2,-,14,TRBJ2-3,CASSLGLAADTQYF,TGCGCCAGCAGCTTGGGACTAGCGGCAGATACGCAGTATTTT
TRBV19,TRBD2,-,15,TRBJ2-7,CASSIPRGSSYEQYF,TGTGCCAGTAGTATCCCTCGCGGGAGTTCCTACGAGCAGTACTTC
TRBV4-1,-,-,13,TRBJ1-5,CASSQGLTAPQHF,TGCGCCAGCAGCCAAGGTCTTACCGCGCCCCAGCATTTT
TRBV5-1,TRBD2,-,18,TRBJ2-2,CASTSRTSWSANTGELFF,TGCGCCAGCACATCCCGGACTAGTTGGAGCGCGAACACCGGGGAGCTGTTTTTT
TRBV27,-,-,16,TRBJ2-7,CASSFPRSQGNYEQYF,TGTGCCAGCAGTTTCCCCCGTTCCCAGGGGAACTACGAGCAGTACTTC
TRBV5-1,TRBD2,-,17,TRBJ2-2,CASRRGTSEEPTGELFF,TGCGCCAGCAGAAGGGGGACTAGCGAGGAGCCCACCGGGGAGCTGTTTTTT
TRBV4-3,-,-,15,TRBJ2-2,CASSRPPPNTGELFF,TGCGCCAGCAGCCGGCCTCCACCGAACACCGGGGAGCTGTTTTTT
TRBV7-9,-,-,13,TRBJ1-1,CASTETGYTEAFF,TGTGCCAGCACCGAAACAGGGTACACTGAAGCTTTCTTT
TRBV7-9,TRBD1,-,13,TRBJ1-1,CASSFTGGTEAFF,TGTGCCAGCAGCTTCACAGGGGGGACTGAAGCTTTCTTT
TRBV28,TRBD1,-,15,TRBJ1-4,CASSAGTGLNEKLFF,TGTGCCAGCAGTGCCGGGACAGGGCTTAATGAAAAACTGTTTTTT
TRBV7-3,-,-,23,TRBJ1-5,CASSLNVWAKMGSSPLSNQPQHF,TGTGCCAGCAGCTTAAATGTATGGGCGAAAATGGGCTCCTCTCCCCTAAGCAATCAGCCCCAGCATTTT
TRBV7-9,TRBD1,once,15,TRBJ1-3,CASSLDRAGGNTIYF,TGTGCCAGCAGCTTGGACAGGGCTGGTGGAAACACCATATATTTT
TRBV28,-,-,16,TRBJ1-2,CASSLPAGPANYGYTF,TGTGCCAGCAGTTTACCGGCGGGGCCGGCAAACTATGGCTACACCTTC
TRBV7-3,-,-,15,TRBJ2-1,CASSREGSGPGEQFF,TGTGCCAGCAGCCGAGAGGGTAGCGGCCCGGGGGAGCAGTTCTTC
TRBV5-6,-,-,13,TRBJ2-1,CASSSSGYNEQFF,TGTGCCAGCAGCTCTTCCGGGTACAATGAGCAGTTCTTC
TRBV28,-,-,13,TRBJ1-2,CASLPHRDHGYTF,TGTGCCAGCCTCCCCCATCGGGACCATGGCTACACCTTC
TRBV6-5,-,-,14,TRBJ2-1,CASSYTAFREEQFF,TGTGCCAGCAGTTACACCGCGTTTAGGGAGGAGCAGTTCTTC
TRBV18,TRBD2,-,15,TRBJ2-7,CASSPPTSVTYEQYF,TGTGCCAGCTCACCACCGACTAGCGTGACCTACGAGCAGTACTTC
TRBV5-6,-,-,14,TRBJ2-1,CASSLVSGHNEQFF,TGTGCCAGCAGCTTGGTATCCGGGCACAATGAGCAGTTCTTC
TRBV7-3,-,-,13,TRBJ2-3,CASSFTGPDTQYF,TGTGCCAGCAGCTTCACAGGGCCAGATACGCAGTATTTT